This T cell receptor beta chain derives from a study of blood T cell repertoires in COVID-19. Study context: PBMCs, B-cell-depleted T cells, or T cells were the source of the cDNA or gDNA that made up the material.

Study members were between 18 and 89 years old and lived in 20 to 25 US regions. Cohorts were based on clinical histories the participants reported. Cohort 3 donors were reported recovered after two negative PCRs, clearance, or symptom resolution. The protocol was immunoSEQ multiplex PCR, while the TCRdb copy is restricted to in-frame clones and leaves out a portion. The data show some 200,000 clones, 87% seen once. CDR1 and CDR2 (germline): MNHEY, SVGEGT. The CDR3 spans 14 residues. V lost 5 bases, J lost 4 bases, and 4 bases stayed unmatched. The chain carries TRBV6-2 or TRBV6-3 and TRBJ2-7; 11 nucleotides line up with TRBD1. The TCR was taken from a woman aged 25-40 years who had recovered from COVID-19. The specimen sequenced was PBMCs or T cells enriched from blood (not recorded which). CDR3 amino acids: CASSTGQGVYEQYF. DNA of the CDR3: TGTGCCAGCAGTACGGGACAGGGGGTATACGAGCAGTACTTC.